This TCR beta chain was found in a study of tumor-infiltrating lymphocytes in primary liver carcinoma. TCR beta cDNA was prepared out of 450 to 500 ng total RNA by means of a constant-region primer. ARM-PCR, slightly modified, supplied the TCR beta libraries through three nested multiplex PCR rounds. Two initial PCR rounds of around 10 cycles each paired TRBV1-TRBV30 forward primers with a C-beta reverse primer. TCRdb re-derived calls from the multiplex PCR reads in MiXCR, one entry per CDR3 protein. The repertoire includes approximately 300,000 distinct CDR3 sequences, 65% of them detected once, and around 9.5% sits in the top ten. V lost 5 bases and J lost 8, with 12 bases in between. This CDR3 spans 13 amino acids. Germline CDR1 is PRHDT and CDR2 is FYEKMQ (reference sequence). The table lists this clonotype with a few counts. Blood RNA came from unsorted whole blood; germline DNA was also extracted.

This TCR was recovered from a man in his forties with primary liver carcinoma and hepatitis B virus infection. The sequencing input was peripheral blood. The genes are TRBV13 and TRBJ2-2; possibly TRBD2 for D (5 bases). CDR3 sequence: CASSKNEGGELFF. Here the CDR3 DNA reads TGTGCCAGCAGCAAAAACGAGGGTGGGGAGCTGTTTTTT.